This T cell receptor beta chain was recorded in a study of blood T cells in healthy people across ages. Overall study findings and caveats: In older individuals, TCR beta diversity per million T cells was lower, falling roughly linearly with age. Unknown donor CMV status possibly confounded expanded clonotype changes.

Each sample had at least 6 million PBMCs isolated. A J-beta primer mix and a sample-barcoded 5' primer were used in a second PCR of roughly 7 to 12 cycles. Each TCR beta cDNA got a 12-nucleotide random molecular identifier. One entry per CDR3 protein results from TCRdb running MiXCR on the 5' RACE reads. The sample carries 1.2 million to 1.5 million distinct CDR3 sequences, approximately 63% recorded once. Concerning this clonotype: Its matching antigen is unknown.

The sample consisted of blood. The TCR originated in a man between 18 and 29 years old in good health.

The CDR3, as DNA: TGTGCCAGCAGCCAAGGAGTGTTGCGGGAGCTCTCAAGTGAGCAGTTCTTC. Protein sequence: CASSQGVLRELSSEQFF. V is TRBV14 and J is TRBJ2-1; 7 bases match TRBD2. Germline values: CDR1 SGHDN, CDR2 FVKESK. Trimming cost V 1 base and J 9 bases; bases outside gene matches: 15. The CDR3 is 17 amino acids.